The clone carrying this T cell receptor (beta chain) was observed once. Other nucleotide sequences in the sample specify the same CDR3. The record originates from a study of shared clonotypes between healthy human individuals. The germline V and J ends were trimmed by 5 bases and 4 bases, with 10 bases remaining between them. Germline CDR1 is MDHEN and CDR2 is SYDVKM. The CDR3 covers 13 residues. Method: immunoSEQ multiplex PCR; TCRdb's copy keeps in-frame clones and lacks some. This sample yields over 950,000 clones, of which around 77% are seen a single time; approximately 0.9% belongs to the top ten. Naive CD4+ cells were CD45RA-selected; the remaining cells were memory.

The source of this sequence is a man aged 18 to 30 in good health. Some clones in this sample may be carry-over from other donors' samples. Sample: memory CD4+ T cells from PBMCs. The subset was: CD45RA-negative fraction. The rearrangement links TRBV28 to TRBJ2-3, with D maybe TRBD2 (6 bases). The CDR3, as DNA: TGTGCCAGCAGTCCGCCGGGGGCAGATACGCAGTATTTT. It codes for CASSPPGADTQYF.